The rows below give T cell receptor beta chains drawn from one sample of a study of CD8 T cells in ankylosing spondylitis. MiXCR, applied by TCRdb to the 5' RACE reads, yields one record per CDR3 protein. The sample lists around 770,000 distinct CDR3 sequences, roughly 10% seen once, with approximately 0.5% in the top ten. The sequencing input was blood, either unsorted or a sorted T cell fraction (not recorded which). These TCRs come from a male donor with ankylosing spondylitis. The CDR3 runs from the conserved cysteine through the conserved F or W. A D gene is named only where the DNA matches it firmly. The size entry is marked missing in some rows and otherwise reads once, few, many or a size class.

TRBV6-2/TRBV6-3	many	TRBJ2-7	NA	TGTGCCAGCGGGGTCCCCGGGTTCTACGAGCAGTACTTC	CASGVPGFYEQYF
TRBV9	NA	TRBJ2-7	NA	TGTGCCAGCAGCGTAGGACTACCCCGCCAGACGGAGCAGTACTTC	CASSVGLPRQTEQYF
TRBV6-2/TRBV6-3	few	TRBJ2-1	NA	TGTGCCAGCAGCCCCTACAGGGCGAGGACCTACAATGAGCAGTTCTTC	CASSPYRARTYNEQFF
TRBV4-2	few	TRBJ1-2	NA	TGTGCCAGCAGCCAAGAACAGACAAGTTATGGCTACACCTTC	CASSQEQTSYGYTF
TRBV4-3	NA	TRBJ2-3	TRBD2	TGCGCCAGCAGCCCCCTACTGGGACTAGCCACAGATACGCAGTATTTT	CASSPLLGLATDTQYF
TRBV7-9	few	TRBJ2-1	NA	TGTGCCAGCACCCCCCGGGGGCTTGCCTACAATGAGCAGTTCTTC	CASTPRGLAYNEQFF
TRBV5-1	few	TRBJ2-1	NA	TGCGCCAGCAGCTTGGTAGGGCCGGGCAATGAGCAGTTCTTC	CASSLVGPGNEQFF
TRBV6-1	few	TRBJ2-7	NA	TGTGCCAGCAGTGACCCCTTGGGTAGCCAGTACTTC	CASSDPLGSQYF
TRBV5-1	NA	TRBJ2-7	TRBD1	TGCGCCAGCAGAGGGGGACAGGGGGGGAGCTCCTACGAGCAGTACTTC	CASRGGQGGSSYEQYF
TRBV10-3	NA	TRBJ2-5	TRBD1	TGTGCCATCAGGGCGGGACAGGGTGAGGAGACCCAGTACTTC	CAIRAGQGEETQYF
TRBV2	NA	TRBJ1-6	NA	TGTGCCAGCAGTGTCGGCAGGGGTAATTCACCCCTCCACTTT	CASSVGRGNSPLHF
TRBV20-1	NA	TRBJ2-3	TRBD1	TGCAGTGCTAGAGACCCGGGACAGGGGGCCGGGTCTACCACAGATACGCAGTATTTT	CSARDPGQGAGSTTDTQYF
TRBV28	few	TRBJ2-7	TRBD1	TGTGCCAGCAGTTCAACCGGGACAGGGGCCTACGAGCAGTACTTC	CASSSTGTGAYEQYF
TRBV15	few	TRBJ1-4	NA	TGTGCCACGGGTCGGGGTAATGAAAAACTGTTTTTT	CATGRGNEKLFF
TRBV7-2	few	TRBJ2-1	TRBD2	TGTGCCAGCGGGTTACTAGCGGGGGACAATGAGCAGTTCTTC	CASGLLAGDNEQFF
TRBV29-1	many	TRBJ1-1	NA	TGCAGCGTTGAAGTGGGACAGAACACTGAAGCTTTCTTT	CSVEVGQNTEAFF
TRBV18	NA	TRBJ1-2	TRBD1	TGTGCCAGCTCATACAACCAGGGGGCTCGCTATGGCTACACCTTC	CASSYNQGARYGYTF
TRBV5-1	NA	TRBJ2-1	TRBD1	TGCGCCAGCAGCTTGGGGACAGGGGTGACGATCTCCTACAATGAGCAGTTCTTC	CASSLGTGVTISYNEQFF
TRBV9	NA	TRBJ1-4	NA	TGTGCCAGCATAGTGGGGCCCACTAATGAAAAACTGTTTTTT	CASIVGPTNEKLFF
TRBV28	few	TRBJ2-3	NA	TGTGCCACCTCCAGCGGCACCCGTTGGGCAGGTACGCAGTATTTT	CATSSGTRWAGTQYF
TRBV5-1	few	TRBJ1-5	NA	TGCGCCAGCAGCTTGGAGGGCAGGCCGGATCAGCCCCAGCATTTT	CASSLEGRPDQPQHF
TRBV7-9	NA	TRBJ1-1	NA	TGTGCCAGCAGCGCCATCCCCACAGGCTTTACGAACACTGAAGCTTTCTTT	CASSAIPTGFTNTEAFF
TRBV9	few	TRBJ2-3	TRBD2	TGTGCCAGCAGCAGAATAGCGGGAGTTGCAGATACGCAGTATTTT	CASSRIAGVADTQYF
TRBV7-2	few	TRBJ2-3	NA	TGTGCCAGCAGCTTTGCGGGGTTCACAGATACGCAGTATTTT	CASSFAGFTDTQYF
TRBV29-1	many	TRBJ2-5	NA	TGCAGCGTTGAGGGAAATGGAAGGGAGACCCAGTACTTC	CSVEGNGRETQYF
TRBV13	many	TRBJ2-7	NA	TGTGCCAGCAGCTTTGAACAGGGATCCCACGAGCAGTACTTC	CASSFEQGSHEQYF
TRBV7-2	once	TRBJ1-3	NA	TGTGCCAGCAGCTTAGTTTCCGGACGAGGAAACACCATATATTTT	CASSLVSGRGNTIYF
TRBV6-5	few	TRBJ1-4	NA	TGTGCCAGCAGTTCTCCGGGGGGTAAACTGTTTTTT	CASSSPGGKLFF
TRBV6-5	few	TRBJ1-2	TRBD1	TGTGCCAGCAGTTCGACAGGGTTTTACTATGGCTACACCTTC	CASSSTGFYYGYTF
TRBV30	few	TRBJ1-6	NA	TGTGCCTGGAGTGTCAAGGGAAATTCACCCCTCCACTTT	CAWSVKGNSPLHF
TRBV4-2	few	TRBJ1-2	TRBD1	TGTGCCAGCAGCCAAGCACCCGCAGGGGGATATGGCTACACCTTC	CASSQAPAGGYGYTF
TRBV20-1	few	TRBJ2-1	TRBD2	TGCAGCGTAGGGAGGGGGACTAGCGGTAATGAGCAGTTCTTC	CSVGRGTSGNEQFF
TRBV28	many	TRBJ2-7	NA	TGTGCCAGCCAAGTGGGGAATTACGAGCAGTACTTC	CASQVGNYEQYF
TRBV7-6	NA	TRBJ1-3	NA	TGTGCCAGCAGCCCCATCTCTGGAAACACCATATATTTT	CASSPISGNTIYF
TRBV5-1	NA	TRBJ2-3	NA	TGCGCCAGCAGAATTGTGGGCCAGGTAACAGATACGCAGTATTTT	CASRIVGQVTDTQYF
TRBV20-1	many	TRBJ2-5	TRBD2	TGCAGTGCTAGAGATTCAGGGCTAGCGGGAGGAGAGACCCAGTACTTC	CSARDSGLAGGETQYF
TRBV9	NA	TRBJ2-1	TRBD2	TGTGCCAGCAGAGGCGGGGGGGACCCATACAATGAGCAGTTCTTC	CASRGGGDPYNEQFF
TRBV20-1	NA	TRBJ1-5	TRBD1	TGCAGTGCTAGCGGGGAGGCAGGGGGCCTCAATCAGCCCCAGCATTTT	CSASGEAGGLNQPQHF
TRBV10-3	NA	TRBJ2-7	NA	TGTGCCATCACCCCCGTTTTGAGCTCCTACGAGCAGTACTTC	CAITPVLSSYEQYF
TRBV6-5	many	TRBJ2-5	NA	TGTGCCAGCTCACTGGGGGGAAAGACCCAGTACTTC	CASSLGGKTQYF
TRBV4-2	many	TRBJ2-3	NA	TGTGCCAGCAGCCAAGTGTCCCGGGCCGATACGCAGTATTTT	CASSQVSRADTQYF
TRBV12-3/TRBV12-4	NA	TRBJ1-5	NA	TGTGCCAGCAGTTTTGACAGCTATAGCAATCAGCCCCAGCATTTT	CASSFDSYSNQPQHF
TRBV6-1	few	TRBJ2-5	TRBD1	TGTGCCAGCAGTCCCGGACAGGGGGCCATTCTTATAGGGGAGACCCAGTACTTC	CASSPGQGAILIGETQYF
TRBV11-2	few	TRBJ2-3	TRBD2	TGTGCCAGCAGCTTAGGAGGTGGGGGGGTTAGCACAGATACGCAGTATTTT	CASSLGGGGVSTDTQYF
TRBV15	NA	TRBJ2-3	TRBD1	TGTGCCACCAGCAGGGGGCCTGACAGGGGTACGGATACGCAGTATTTT	CATSRGPDRGTDTQYF
TRBV5-1	few	TRBJ2-1	TRBD1	TGCGCCAGCAGCTTGCGGGGACAGGGAGACAATGAGCAGTTCTTC	CASSLRGQGDNEQFF
TRBV2	few	TRBJ1-1	NA	TGTGCCAGCAGTGAAATGCGGGGGTTGGGAACTGAAGCTTTCTTT	CASSEMRGLGTEAFF
TRBV7-2	many	TRBJ2-5	NA	TGTGCCAGCAGCCTCGCCGGACCACAAGAGACCCAGTACTTC	CASSLAGPQETQYF
TRBV12-3/TRBV12-4	many	TRBJ1-2	TRBD1	TGTGCCAGCAGTCGTCACGGGAGGGGGCAATATGGCTACACCTTC	CASSRHGRGQYGYTF
TRBV29-1	NA	TRBJ1-1	NA	TGCAGCGTTGATGCAGGGTTTGCTGAAGCTTTCTTT	CSVDAGFAEAFF
TRBV6-4	many	TRBJ2-1	NA	TGTGCCAGCAGTCCCGTTGGCAGCTCCTACAATGAGCAGTTCTTC	CASSPVGSSYNEQFF
TRBV7-7	few	TRBJ2-1	TRBD2	TGTGCTAGCAGCCGGACTAGCGGGGGGACTACAAGTGAGCAGTTCTTC	CASSRTSGGTTSEQFF
TRBV5-1	few	TRBJ2-1	TRBD2	TGCGCCAGCACCTATCTAGCGGGAGGAGGGAATGAGCAGTTCTTC	CASTYLAGGGNEQFF
TRBV20-1	NA	TRBJ2-1	NA	TGCAGTGCTAGAGATCTGCGGGCGAGCTCCTACAATGAGCAGTTCTTC	CSARDLRASSYNEQFF
TRBV30	NA	TRBJ2-3	TRBD2	TGTGCCTGGAGTGTACCTAGCGGGAGGGCCCTCGGCACAGATACGCAGTATTTT	CAWSVPSGRALGTDTQYF
TRBV7-2	few	TRBJ2-7	NA	TGTGCCAGCAGCCCTGGTGCAGGGCGAGGCGAGCAGTACTTC	CASSPGAGRGEQYF
TRBV10-3	once	TRBJ1-5	NA	TGTGCCATCAGCAAAAGCTTAAATCAGCCCCAGCATTTT	CAISKSLNQPQHF
TRBV3-1	NA	TRBJ2-2	NA	TGTGCCAGCAGCCGGGACTTGTCCGGGGAGCTGTTTTTT	CASSRDLSGELFF
TRBV12-3/TRBV12-4	NA	TRBJ2-1	TRBD2	TGTGCCAGCAGACTACTAGCGGGAGTGGCCAATGAGCAGTTCTTC	CASRLLAGVANEQFF